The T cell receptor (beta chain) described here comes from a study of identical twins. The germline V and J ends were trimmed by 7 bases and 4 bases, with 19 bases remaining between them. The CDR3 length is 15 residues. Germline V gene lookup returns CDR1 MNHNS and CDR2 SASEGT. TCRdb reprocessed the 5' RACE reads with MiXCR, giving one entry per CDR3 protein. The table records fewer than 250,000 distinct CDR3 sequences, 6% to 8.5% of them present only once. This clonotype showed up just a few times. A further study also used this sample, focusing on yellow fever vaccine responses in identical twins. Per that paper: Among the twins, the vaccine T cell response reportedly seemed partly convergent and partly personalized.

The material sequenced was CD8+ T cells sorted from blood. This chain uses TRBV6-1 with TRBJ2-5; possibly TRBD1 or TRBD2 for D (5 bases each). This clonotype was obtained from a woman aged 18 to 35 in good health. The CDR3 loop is CASKGLAWSPETQYF. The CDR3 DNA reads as TGTGCCAGCAAGGGGCTAGCCTGGTCCCCAGAGACCCAGTACTTC.